These 21 T cell receptor beta chains originate from one sample sequenced in a study of T cell responses to AZD1222 COVID-19 vaccine (dated by TCRdb to the early 2020s). The library was prepared using the immunoSEQ multiplex PCR assay. The immuneACCESS repertoire file appears here via TCRdb, limited to in-frame rearrangements. These files lack a portion of the clones; in checked studies, under half of the deficit traces to unresolved V genes, and the cause of the others is not known. This sample has around 130,000 clones in its table, and approximately 93% of those were observed once. Approximately 3.1% of the sample belongs to the ten largest clones. This specimen's time point label, per the study, means: baseline before first vaccination. Sequenced material: peripheral blood, taken on day 0 of AZD1222 vaccination. The receptors stem from an adult in good health.

CDR3 sequence: CASSFDGYEQYF. The CDR3, as DNA: TGTGCCAGCAGCTTCGACGGCTACGAGCAGTACTTC. The chain carries TRBV12-3 or TRBV12-4 and TRBJ2-7; D remains ambiguous. The V end lost 6 bases, the J end lost 3 bases, and 9 bases lay between the germline ends. The CDR3 consists of 12 residues.

This clone was detected once. This chain uses TRBV19 with TRBJ2-1, with 7 bases lining up with TRBD2. There are 15 residues in the CDR3. Trimming removed 1 base from V and 5 bases from J; junction bases left unmatched: 5. In germline, CDR1 is LNHDA, CDR2 SQIVND (reference sequence). This CDR3 reads CASSIVGTTNNEQFF. CDR3 nucleotide sequence: TGTGCCAGTAGTATAGTAGGGACTACGAACAATGAGCAGTTCTTC.

The gene calls are TRBV9 and TRBJ1-2; 8 positions agree with TRBD1. V was pared by 2 bases and J by 3 bases, with 3 bases of the junction left unmatched. Germline-derived CDR1 and CDR2 are SGDLS and YYNGEE. The CDR3 covers 14 residues. The CDR3 here is CASSVAQGDYGYTF. The CDR3 nucleotides read TGTGCCAGCAGCGTTGCACAGGGGGACTATGGCTACACCTTC. Full variable domain (outside the CDR3, taken from reference TRBV9 and TRBJ1-2): DSGVTQTPKHLITATGQRVTLRCSPRSGDLSVYWYQQSLDQGLQFLIQYYNGEERAKGNILERFSAQQFPDLHSELNLSSLELGDSALYFCASSVAQGDYGYTFGSGTRLTVV.

V usage is TRBV27 and J usage is TRBJ1-5, with D possibly TRBD1 on 6 matching bases. This CDR3 has 16 residues. Germline V gives CDR1 MNHEY, CDR2 SMNVEV (reference sequence). Between the trimmed V and J ends, which lost 5 bases and 4 bases, there was a span of 18 bases. DNA for the CDR3: TGTGCCAGCAGTCAACAGGGCTCCGGCCTAAATCAGCCCCAGCATTTT. This gives the protein CASSQQGSGLNQPQHF.

The chain carries TRBV24-1 and TRBJ2-5, with 8 nucleotides matching TRBD2. V dropped 0 bases and J dropped 5; count of bases not matched to a gene: 10. Germline V gene sequence: CDR1 KGHDR, CDR2 SFDVKD. The CDR3 runs 17 residues. Here the CDR3 DNA reads TGTGCCACCAGTGATTTGGAAGCGGGAGTTTTCGGGGAGACCCAGTACTTC. As protein: CATSDLEAGVFGETQYF.

V usage is TRBV7-2 and J usage is TRBJ1-3; a weak D match, TRBD1 (5 bases). The germline V gene has CDR1 SGHTA and CDR2 FQGNSA. Trimming left V 5 bases short and J 2 bases short, with 10 bases between. The CDR3 is 14 amino acids. The CDR3: CASSRGKTGNTIYF. CDR3 bases: TGTGCCAGCAGCCGGGGCAAAACTGGAAACACCATATATTTT.

The chain carries TRBV9 and TRBJ2-3; D not resolved. Trimming pared 4 bases from V and 0 bases from J, leaving 9 bases between. CDR3 length: 14 residues. Germline V gene lookup returns CDR1 SGDLS and CDR2 YYNGEE. As DNA, the CDR3 is TGTGCCAGCAGCCGGGCAGCGAGCACAGATACGCAGTATTTT. As protein: CASSRAASTDTQYF.

The CDR3 spells CASSFPQEAARSGTLEQFF. CDR3 sequence (DNA): TGTGCCAGCAGTTTTCCACAGGAGGCGGCTAGAAGCGGGACTCTCGAGCAGTTCTTC. J is TRBJ2-1 and V is TRBV28; 7 bases map to TRBD2. The V segment lost 3 bases and the J segment 10 bases; nucleotides outside the gene matches: 24. Per the germline V gene, CDR1 is MDHEN and CDR2 is SYDVKM. The CDR3 covers 19 residues.

The rearrangement joins TRBV2 to TRBJ1-1; D may be TRBD1 (5 bases). The CDR3 length is 13 residues. Trimming took 11 bases from V and 2 from J, leaving 15 bases between them. Germline values: CDR1 SNHLY, CDR2 FYNNEI. The CDR3 DNA reads as TGTGCCGGAAAGGGGTGGATAAACACTGAAGCTTTCTTT. This sequence encodes CAGKGWINTEAFF. The full variable domain, its missing parts supplied by reference TRBV2 and TRBJ1-1, is EPEVTQTPSHQVTQMGQEVILRCVPISNHLYFYWYRQILGQKVEFLVSFYNNEISEKSEIFDDQFSVERPDGSNFTLKIRSTKLEDSAMYFCAGKGWINTEAFFGQGTRLTVV.

Only one count was recorded for this clone. Other DNA sequences in the same sample also yield this CDR3. The CDR3 here is CASSQVADSYEQYF. For the CDR3, the DNA is TGTGCCAGCAGCCAAGTTGCCGATTCCTACGAGCAGTACTTC. The chain links TRBV3-1 (or the pseudogene TRBV3-2) to TRBJ2-7; no clear D. The length of the CDR3 is 14 residues. Germline values: CDR1 LGHDT, CDR2 YNNKEL (reference sequence). Trimming pared 1 base from V and 1 base from J, leaving 8 bases between.

The chain carries TRBV6-5 and TRBJ2-5, with 11 bases fitting TRBD2. This CDR3 region has 15 residues. The V gene end was trimmed by 6 bases and the J gene end by 5 bases; junction bases not matched to a gene: 8. CDR1 is MNHEY, CDR2 SVGAGI, per germline. CDR3 sequence (DNA): TGTGCCAGCAGGCGTAGCGGGAGGGTGCGGGAGACCCAGTACTTC. It translates to CASRRSGRVRETQYF.

This chain joins TRBV19 and TRBJ1-3; D call uncertain. The CDR3 is 15 residues long. The V and J ends lost 0 bases and 0 bases respectively, with 6 bases between them. Germline loops: CDR1 LNHDA, CDR2 SQIVND (reference sequence). CDR3 loop: CASSIDGSSGNTIYF. For the CDR3, the DNA is TGTGCCAGTAGTATAGACGGGAGCTCTGGAAACACCATATATTTT. Full variable domain (missing parts from reference TRBV19 and TRBJ1-3): DGGITQSPKYLFRKEGQNVTLSCEQNLNHDAMYWYRQDPGQGLRLIYYSQIVNDFQKGDIAEGYSVSREKKESFPLTVTSAQKNPTAFYLCASSIDGSSGNTIYFGEGSWLTVV.

The gene calls are TRBV19 and TRBJ1-1; D not resolved. Germline V gene lookup returns CDR1 LNHDA and CDR2 SQIVND (reference sequence). Between the trimmed V and J ends, which lost 4 bases and 4 bases, there was a span of 13 bases. This CDR3 comprises 14 residues. The CDR3 sequence: CASSTAGPATEAFF. For the CDR3, the DNA is TGTGCCAGTAGTACAGCAGGTCCGGCCACTGAAGCTTTCTTT.

This clone was counted a single time. The V and J genes are TRBV7-8 and TRBJ2-7; no definite D call. Trimming left V 4 bases short and J 2 bases short, with 15 bases between. CDR3 size: 15 residues. Germline values: CDR1 SGHVS, CDR2 FQNEAQ. The CDR3: CASSSILAGAYEQYF. The CDR3 DNA reads as TGTGCCAGCAGCTCGATTCTCGCCGGAGCCTACGAGCAGTACTTC.

The chain carries TRBV19 and TRBJ2-5, with D perhaps matching TRBD2 (6 bases). Germline lookup yields CDR1 LNHDA and CDR2 SQIVND (reference sequence). V shed 3 bases and J shed 4 bases, with 18 bases lying between them. The CDR3 consists of 16 residues. CDR3 region: CASSIQSGMGGETQYF. The CDR3 coding sequence is TGTGCCAGTAGTATCCAGTCAGGGATGGGAGGAGAGACCCAGTACTTC.

The chain joins TRBV27 to TRBJ2-1, with TRBD2 matching 12 bases. The CDR3 contains 16 residues. CDR1 and CDR2 (germline): MNHEY, SMNVEV (reference sequence). Germline trimming cut 6 bases from V and 6 bases from J; bases unmatched to any gene: 9. The CDR3: CASSPTASGRANEQFF. For the CDR3, the DNA is TGTGCCAGCAGCCCTACCGCTAGCGGGAGGGCCAATGAGCAGTTCTTC.

The rearrangement uses TRBV7-8 and TRBJ1-1; possible D gene TRBD1, 6 bases. The CDR3 is made up of 13 amino acids. Trimming removed 6 bases at V and 1 base at J, with 9 bases between. Germline V gene lookup returns CDR1 SGHVS and CDR2 FQNEAQ. The CDR3 region has the DNA TGTGCCAGCAGTCTACAGGGGAACACTGAAGCTTTCTTT. It translates to CASSLQGNTEAFF.

The chain has TRBV7-2 and TRBJ1-4; possible D gene TRBD1, 5 bases. V lost 3 bases, J lost 6 bases, and 8 bases lay in between. This CDR3 comprises 13 residues. The germline CDR1 and CDR2 sequences are SGHTA and FQGNSA. In DNA, the CDR3 is TGTGCCAGCAGCTTGGGACTGGATGAAAAACTGTTTTTT. Translation gives CASSLGLDEKLFF.

This chain uses TRBV9 with TRBJ1-2; possible D gene TRBD1, 5 bases. This CDR3 spans 14 amino acids. Trimming stripped 3 bases from V and 8 bases from J, with 17 bases between. CDR1 is SGDLS, CDR2 YYNGEE, per germline. The CDR3 protein is CASSADTRRGGYTF. The CDR3 coding sequence is TGTGCCAGCAGCGCGGACACACGTCGGGGCGGCTACACCTTC.

This rearrangement joins TRBV11-2 to TRBJ1-6; maybe TRBD1 (6 bases). V gave up 5 bases and J gave up 7 bases, with 15 bases separating them. CDR1 SGHAT and CDR2 FQNNGV come from the germline V gene. The CDR3 contains 15 residues. The CDR3 region is CASSLETGGNSPLHF. CDR3 sequence (DNA): TGTGCCAGCAGCCTCGAGACAGGAGGGAATTCACCCCTCCACTTT.

J is TRBJ2-2 and V is TRBV5-1; TRBD1 matches 9 bases. Germline assignment: CDR1 SGHRS and CDR2 YFSETQ. There are 15 residues in the CDR3. With 4 bases clipped from V and 7 bases from J, the junction kept 8 bases outside the gene matches. CDR3 DNA: TGCGCCAGCAGCCAACGGACAGGGGACGGCGGGGAGCTGTTTTTT. It yields the protein CASSQRTGDGGELFF. Filled out from reference TRBV5-1 and TRBJ2-2, the complete variable domain reads KAGVTQTPRYLIKTRGQQVTLSCSPISGHRSVSWYQQTPGQGLQFLFEYFSETQRNKGNFPGRFSGRQFSNSRSEMNVSTLELGDSALYLCASSQRTGDGGELFFGEGSRLTVL.